These 11 T cell receptor beta chains originate from one sample sequenced in a study of OX40 agonist ivuxolimab in advanced cancers. Data came from immunoSEQ multiplex PCR; TCRdb stores just in-frame clones and leaves some out. The repertoire includes around 84,000 clones, approximately 90% of them detected once, and 0.43% sits in the top ten. The source was CD4+ or CD8+ T cells sorted from blood, collected in a trial of the OX40 agonist ivuxolimab. The receptor set was obtained from an adult with an advanced solid tumor such as melanoma, head and neck, liver or kidney cancer.

V usage is TRBV7-9 and J usage is TRBJ2-7; D is possibly TRBD1 (7 bases). The germline V and J ends were trimmed by 3 bases and 6 bases, with 12 bases remaining between them. The germline gives CDR1 SEHNR, CDR2 FQNEAQ (reference sequence). The CDR3 length is 13 residues. The CDR3: CASSLSGGGEQYF. The CDR3 DNA is TGTGCCAGCAGCTTGTCAGGGGGAGGCGAGCAGTACTTC.

This clone was seen just once. The V and J genes are TRBV27 and TRBJ2-2; 8 nucleotides line up with TRBD2. Germline assignment: CDR1 MNHEY and CDR2 SMNVEV (reference sequence). With V trimmed by 5 bases and J by 6 bases, 11 bases remained unmatched. This CDR3 spans 16 amino acids. The CDR3: CASSPRGAGVSGELFF. CDR3 sequence (DNA): TGTGCCAGCAGTCCCCGCGGAGCGGGAGTGTCCGGGGAGCTGTTTTTT.

V usage is TRBV7-9 and J usage is TRBJ2-5; 9 bases are shared with TRBD1. This CDR3 is 14 amino acids long. V was pared by 5 bases and J by 5 bases, with 6 bases of the junction left unmatched. Germline V gene lookup returns CDR1 SEHNR and CDR2 FQNEAQ (reference sequence). CDR3 loop: CASSPGQGRETQYF. The CDR3 DNA follows: TGTGCCAGCAGCCCGGGACAGGGACGGGAGACCCAGTACTTC.

This chain uses TRBV7-8 with TRBJ1-2; 7 bases match TRBD1. Trimming removed 0 bases from V and 4 bases from J; junction bases left unmatched: 2. This CDR3 is built from 14 residues. From germline, CDR1 is SGHVS and CDR2 FQNEAQ. This CDR3 is CASSLAGQSYGYTF. The CDR3 nucleotides are TGTGCCAGCAGCTTAGCGGGACAGTCCTATGGCTACACCTTC.

The chain carries TRBV9 and TRBJ1-1; D remains unclear. This CDR3 contains 14 residues. V lost 0 bases to trimming and J lost 8 bases, with 14 bases between them. Germline CDR1 is SGDLS and CDR2 is YYNGEE. DNA for the CDR3: TGTGCCAGCAGCGTAGCTACGCGGGGAGGGGAAGCTTTCTTT. The encoded protein is CASSVATRGGEAFF. Filled out from reference TRBV9 and TRBJ1-1, the complete variable domain reads DSGVTQTPKHLITATGQRVTLRCSPRSGDLSVYWYQQSLDQGLQFLIQYYNGEERAKGNILERFSAQQFPDLHSELNLSSLELGDSALYFCASSVATRGGEAFFGQGTRLTVV.

This chain connects TRBV6-5 to TRBJ2-3; TRBD2 agrees at 14 bases. The V segment lost 5 bases and the J segment 10 bases; nucleotides outside the gene matches: 8. The V gene's germline CDR1 is MNHEY and CDR2 SVGAGI. This CDR3 region has 15 residues. The chain's CDR3 is CASSQLGLAGVAQYF. CDR3 in DNA: TGTGCCAGCAGTCAATTGGGACTAGCGGGGGTGGCGCAGTATTTT.

The rearrangement joins TRBV15 to TRBJ1-4; no reliable D call. Germline-derived CDR1 and CDR2 are LNHNV and YYDKDF (reference sequence). The CDR3 contains 14 residues. V shed 0 bases and J shed 7 bases, with 9 bases lying between them. CDR3 in amino acids: CATSRDGHREKLFF. In DNA form, the CDR3 reads TGTGCCACCAGCAGAGATGGGCACCGTGAAAAACTGTTTTTT.

This sequence joins TRBV7-2 and TRBJ2-1; 7 bases map to TRBD2. The CDR3 is 15 residues long. The V gene's germline CDR1 is SGHTA and CDR2 FQGNSA. Unmatched junction bases numbered 2, after V lost 3 bases and J lost 0 bases. For the CDR3, the DNA is TGTGCCAGCAGCTTCGGGGGGAGCTCCTACAATGAGCAGTTCTTC. Translation gives CASSFGGSSYNEQFF.

The chain recombines TRBV19 with TRBJ2-1; perhaps TRBD2 as D (6 bases). V gave up 5 bases and J gave up 9 bases, with 11 bases separating them. The CDR3 extends over 12 amino acids. The V gene's germline CDR1 is LNHDA and CDR2 SQIVND (reference sequence). For the CDR3, the DNA is TGTGCCAGTAGTGTCGGGGAGGTTGAGCAGTTCTTC. Encoded protein: CASSVGEVEQFF.

CDR3: CASSSLWYEQYF. The CDR3 DNA reads TGTGCCAGCAGTTCACTCTGGTACGAGCAGTACTTC. The chain is built from TRBV6-5 and TRBJ2-7; D unclear. Trimming removed 4 bases at V and 4 bases at J, with 8 bases between. Germline CDR1 MNHEY, CDR2 SVGAGI. The CDR3 contains 12 residues.

As for this clone: Other DNA sequences in the same sample also yield this CDR3. The chain recombines TRBV6-6 with TRBJ1-1, with D unresolved. Trimming took off 0 bases at V and 0 bases at J, with 2 bases between the two ends. The germline V gene encodes CDR1 MNHNY and CDR2 SVGAGI (reference sequence). This CDR3 has 13 residues. The CDR3 region is CASSYSLNTEAFF. In DNA, the CDR3 is TGTGCCAGCAGTTACTCGCTGAACACTGAAGCTTTCTTT.